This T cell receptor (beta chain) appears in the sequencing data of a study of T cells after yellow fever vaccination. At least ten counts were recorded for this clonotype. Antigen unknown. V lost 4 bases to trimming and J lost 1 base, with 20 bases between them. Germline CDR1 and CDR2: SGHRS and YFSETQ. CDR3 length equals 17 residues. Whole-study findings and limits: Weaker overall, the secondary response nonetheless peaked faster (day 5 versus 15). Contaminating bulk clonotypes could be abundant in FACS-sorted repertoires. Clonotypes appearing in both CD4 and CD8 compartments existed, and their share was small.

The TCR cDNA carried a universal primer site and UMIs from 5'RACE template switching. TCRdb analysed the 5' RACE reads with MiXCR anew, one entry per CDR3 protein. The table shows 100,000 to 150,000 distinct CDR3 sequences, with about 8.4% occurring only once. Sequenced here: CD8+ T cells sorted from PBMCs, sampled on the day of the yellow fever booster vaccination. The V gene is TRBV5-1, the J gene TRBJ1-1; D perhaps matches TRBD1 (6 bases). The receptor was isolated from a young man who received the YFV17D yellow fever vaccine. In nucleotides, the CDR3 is TGCGCCAGCAGCGGCGGGACGTTGGGGGGGCAGAACACTGAAGCTTTCTTT. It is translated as CASSGGTLGGQNTEAFF.